The 2 T cell receptor beta chains reported below all come from one sample, sequenced in a study of early stage breast cancer tumors (TCRdb year 2017). Library construction relied on the immunoSEQ multiplex PCR assay. Here the immuneACCESS table is served through TCRdb, limited to in-frame sequences with V and J called. Missing clones are a known gap in these copies; in checked studies unresolved V genes cover under half, and the rest lacks a known reason. This sample comprises about 72,000 clones, 70% to 85% of them detected only once. The ten largest account for 3% to 3.5% of the sample. The sequenced material came from blood. The receptors shown here come from a person in their sixties with breast cancer.

The J gene is TRBJ2-7, the V gene TRBV6-1, with D unclear. The ends were cut back, 2 bases at V and 2 bases at J, with 7 bases in the middle. The germline V gene encodes CDR1 MNHNS and CDR2 SASEGT. The CDR3 length is 13 residues. The CDR3 sequence is CASSEQPTYEQYF. CDR3 nucleotide sequence: TGTGCCAGCAGTGAACAGCCCACCTACGAGCAGTACTTC.

The genes are TRBV6-1 and TRBJ1-2, with unresolved D. This CDR3 comprises 13 residues. Germline V gene lookup returns CDR1 MNHNS and CDR2 SASEGT. Trimming pared 6 bases from V and 1 base from J, leaving 9 bases between. The CDR3 DNA sequence: TGTGCCAGCAGCGACCCTTTTAACTATGGCTACACCTTC. Translated, it gives CASSDPFNYGYTF.